A single sample is the source of the 19 T cell receptor beta chains below, sequenced in a study of control samples from healthy donors and cancer patients. Clones were read by immunoSEQ multiplex PCR, and TCRdb kept only the in-frame ones, dropping some. There are about 140,000 clones in the sample; around 88% occur only once, and approximately 1.8% lies in the top ten. Input material: blood. Receptors were obtained from a man younger than 35 in good health.

J is TRBJ1-2 and V is TRBV4-1; D is perhaps TRBD1 (5 bases). CDR1 and CDR2 from the germline V gene are MGHRA and YSYEKL. The ends were cut back, 4 bases at V and 5 bases at J, with 17 bases in the middle. CDR3 length equals 15 residues. The CDR3 DNA follows: TGCGCCAGCAGCCTCTCAAAAGGGACCGAGTATGGCTACACCTTC. It is translated as CASSLSKGTEYGYTF.

This chain links TRBV18 with TRBJ1-1, with a tentative D call TRBD1 (6 bases). The V and J ends lost 2 bases and 5 bases respectively, with 21 bases between them. This CDR3 comprises 17 residues. Germline V lookup: CDR1 KGHSH, CDR2 LQKENI. CDR3 in DNA: TGTGCCAGCTCACCATATCGGGACACCCGGGGTCAGACTGAAGCTTTCTTT. It is translated as CASSPYRDTRGQTEAFF.

The genes are TRBV9 and TRBJ1-1, with D perhaps matching TRBD1 (6 bases). Trimming removed 4 bases from V and 7 bases from J, with 14 bases in between. In germline, CDR1 is SGDLS, CDR2 YYNGEE. The CDR3 is 13 residues long. The CDR3 protein is CASSRRGDIEAFF. For the CDR3, the DNA is TGTGCCAGCAGCCGAAGGGGGGACATTGAAGCTTTCTTT.

The chain combines TRBV7-3 with TRBJ2-5, with D perhaps given as TRBD1 or TRBD2 (5 bases each). Germline CDR1 is SGHTA and CDR2 is FQGTGA. The CDR3 has 13 amino acids. V lost 4 bases and J lost 5, with 11 bases in between. DNA of the CDR3: TGTGCCAGCAGCTGGACATCGGGGGAGACCCAGTACTTC. Its translation: CASSWTSGETQYF.

The gene calls are TRBV28 and TRBJ1-1; no definite D call. The V gene's germline CDR1 is MDHEN and CDR2 SYDVKM. V was pared by 6 bases and J by 0 bases, with 5 bases between. CDR3 length: 12 amino acids. The CDR3 here is CASSHMNTEAFF. Here the CDR3 DNA reads TGTGCCAGCAGCCATATGAACACTGAAGCTTTCTTT.

The chain uses TRBV12-3 or TRBV12-4 and TRBJ1-1; D is unresolved. V was clipped by 6 bases and J by 4 bases, with 12 bases between them. This CDR3 region has 13 residues. The CDR3 loop is CASSRAKVTEAFF. Written as DNA, the CDR3 is TGTGCCAGCAGCCGAGCCAAAGTCACTGAAGCTTTCTTT.

This clone has just one count. This chain joins TRBV5-6 and TRBJ1-2, with 7 bases matching TRBD1. With 4 bases clipped from V and 0 bases from J, the junction kept 3 bases outside the gene matches. The CDR3 has 14 residues. CDR1 is SGHDT, CDR2 YYEEEE, per germline. The CDR3 DNA reads as TGTGCCAGCAGCACTGGGACAGCTAACTATGGCTACACCTTC. This gives the protein CASSTGTANYGYTF.

This clone was counted between two and nine times. J is TRBJ1-1 and V is TRBV5-4; tentative D call: TRBD1 (6 bases). The CDR3 loop spans 14 amino acids. Germline V CDR1 and CDR2: SGHNT, YYREEE (reference sequence). Between the trimmed V and J ends, which lost 5 bases and 1 base, there was a span of 12 bases. The CDR3 region has the DNA TGTGCCAGCAGTTTCAAGGGGGGGAACACTGAAGCTTTCTTT. Its protein product is CASSFKGGNTEAFF.

This rearrangement joins TRBV28 to TRBJ1-5, with no clear D. V was trimmed by 2 bases and J by 7 bases, leaving 9 bases between them. The CDR3 totals 13 residues. Per germline, CDR1 MDHEN and CDR2 SYDVKM. The chain's CDR3 is CASSLSVGQPQHF. The CDR3 nucleotides read TGTGCCAGCAGTTTAAGTGTGGGCCAGCCCCAGCATTTT.

This chain joins TRBV2 and TRBJ2-6; D unresolved. Trimming left V 2 bases short and J 0 bases short, with 8 bases between. Germline lookup yields CDR1 SNHLY and CDR2 FYNNEI. The CDR3 is 16 amino acids. CDR3 in amino acids: CASSEQRRSGANVLTF. Here the CDR3 DNA reads TGTGCCAGCAGTGAACAACGGCGCTCTGGGGCCAACGTCCTGACTTTC.

V and J are TRBV27 and TRBJ2-3; a weak D match, TRBD1 (5 bases). Germline V gene data show CDR1 as MNHEY and CDR2 as SMNVEV (reference sequence). V was trimmed by 6 bases and J by 2 bases, leaving 15 bases between them. The CDR3 contains 15 residues. The CDR3, as DNA: TGTGCCAGCAGCCCCCGACAGTGGTCCACAGATACGCAGTATTTT. Translating gives CASSPRQWSTDTQYF.

V is TRBV6-2 or TRBV6-3 and J is TRBJ1-1; possible D gene TRBD1, 6 bases. The ends were cut back, 0 bases at V and 6 bases at J, with 11 bases in the middle. This CDR3 spans 14 amino acids. The germline V gene has CDR1 MNHEY and CDR2 SVGEGT. CDR3 coding DNA: TGTGCCAGCAGTTACTCTAGGGGGATCCCTGAAGCTTTCTTT. Translated: CASSYSRGIPEAFF.

V and J are TRBV6-2 or TRBV6-3 and TRBJ1-2; D is uncertain. The CDR3 has 13 amino acids. Germline V lookup: CDR1 MNHEY, CDR2 SVGEGT. The V and J ends lost 5 bases and 3 bases respectively, with 10 bases between them. Here the CDR3 reads CASSQDGYYGYTF. The CDR3 DNA follows: TGTGCCAGCAGTCAGGACGGTTACTATGGCTACACCTTC.

The chain links TRBV7-6 to TRBJ2-2; D is unresolved. The CDR3 has 13 amino acids. The germline V gene has CDR1 SGHVS and CDR2 FNYEAQ. V lost 5 bases, J lost 8 bases, and 12 bases lay in between. This CDR3 reads CASSGFSPGELFF. CDR3 DNA sequence: TGTGCCAGCAGCGGTTTTTCCCCGGGGGAGCTGTTTTTT.

V and J are TRBV5-1 and TRBJ2-5; D not resolved. Germline CDR1 and CDR2: SGHRS and YFSETQ. V lost 4 bases and J lost 4, with 20 bases in between. The CDR3 loop spans 16 amino acids. The CDR3 DNA is TGCGCCAGCAGCCCATTGTCCGGGTTAATAGGAGAGACCCAGTACTTC. Translating it yields CASSPLSGLIGETQYF.

The chain joins TRBV13 to TRBJ1-4, with a possible D match to TRBD1 (6 bases). Trimming stripped 5 bases from V and 0 bases from J, with 13 bases between. CDR1 is PRHDT and CDR2 is FYEKMQ in the germline V gene (reference sequence). This CDR3 is 16 amino acids long. The CDR3 loop is CASSPGQSATNEKLFF. CDR3 DNA sequence: TGTGCCAGCAGCCCTGGACAGAGTGCAACTAATGAAAAACTGTTTTTT.

J is TRBJ2-7 and V is TRBV19, with 7 bases matching TRBD1. The CDR3 has 15 amino acids. Trimming at V came to 6 bases and at J to 0 bases, leaving 8 bases not matched to a gene. The germline CDR1 and CDR2 sequences are LNHDA and SQIVND (reference sequence). CDR3: CASSHGTASSYEQYF. The CDR3 region has the DNA TGTGCCAGTAGCCACGGGACAGCAAGCTCCTACGAGCAGTACTTC.

A single count supports this clone. The V gene is TRBV19, the J gene TRBJ2-6, with D hard to call. The CDR3 length is 18 residues. Trimming shortened V by 1 base and J by 4 bases, and 17 bases separated the two germline ends. Per the germline V gene, CDR1 is LNHDA and CDR2 is SQIVND (reference sequence). CDR3 protein: CASSIVQRFNSGANVLTF. DNA for the CDR3: TGTGCCAGTAGTATAGTTCAAAGGTTCAATTCCGGGGCCAACGTCCTGACTTTC.

This chain connects TRBV7-9 to TRBJ2-7; D is uncertain. V lost 4 bases, J lost 3 bases, and 13 bases lay in between. Germline V gives CDR1 SEHNR, CDR2 FQNEAQ (reference sequence). This CDR3 region has 14 residues. The CDR3 sequence is CASSSSDRDYEQYF. CDR3 sequence (DNA): TGTGCCAGCAGCTCGTCCGACCGAGACTACGAGCAGTACTTC.